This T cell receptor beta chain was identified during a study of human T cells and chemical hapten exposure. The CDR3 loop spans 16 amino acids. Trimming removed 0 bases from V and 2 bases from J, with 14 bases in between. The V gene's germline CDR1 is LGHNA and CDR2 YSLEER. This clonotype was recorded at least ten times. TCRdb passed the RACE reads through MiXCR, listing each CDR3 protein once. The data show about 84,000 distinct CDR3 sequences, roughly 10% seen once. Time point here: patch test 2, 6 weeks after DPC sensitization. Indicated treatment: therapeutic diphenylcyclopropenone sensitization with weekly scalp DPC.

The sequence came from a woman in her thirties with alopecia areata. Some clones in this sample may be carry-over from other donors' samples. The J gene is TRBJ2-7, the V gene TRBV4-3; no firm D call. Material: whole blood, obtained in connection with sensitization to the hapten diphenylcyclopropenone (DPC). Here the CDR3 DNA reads TGCGCCAGCAGCCAAGATCATTTTGGCAGAGCCTACGAGCAGTACTTC. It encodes CASSQDHFGRAYEQYF.